These 3 T cell receptor beta chains were all obtained from the same sample, sequenced in a study of blood T cell repertoires in COVID-19. Assay: immunoSEQ multiplex PCR; the TCRdb copy retains only in-frame clones and omits some. The repertoire holds approximately 230,000 clones, with roughly 84% as singletons. The sample taken for sequencing was peripheral blood. The source is a man in his thirties or forties with active or convalescent COVID-19.

In its sample, this clone was seen once. The rearrangement uses TRBV21-1 and TRBJ2-3; the table's D gene call, TRBD2, was not cross checked with the DNA. TRBV21-1 represents a pseudogene. The CDR3 totals 18 residues. The CDR3 coding sequence is TGTGCCAGCAGTTCAGTATTCGGGGGGTGCGACGTTGGAGATACGCAGTATTTT. Protein product: CASSSVFGGCDVGDTQYF.

The gene calls are TRBV18 and TRBJ1-1, with 8 bases fitting TRBD1. V was clipped by 6 bases and J by 0 bases; unmatched bases: 9. Germline CDR1 reads KGHSH; CDR2 reads LQKENI. The CDR3 sequence is 16 residues long. The chain's CDR3 is CASSLGQGGMNTEAFF. The CDR3 region has the DNA TGTGCCAGCTCCCTCGGACAGGGCGGAATGAACACTGAAGCTTTCTTT.

This sequence joins TRBV5-4 and TRBJ2-1, with 10 bases identical to TRBD2. Germline V lookup: CDR1 SGHNT, CDR2 YYREEE (reference sequence). The V segment lost 2 bases and the J segment 9 bases; nucleotides outside the gene matches: 8. The CDR3 sequence is 15 residues long. CDR3 residues: CASSLPLAGVSEQFF. DNA for the CDR3: TGTGCCAGCAGCTTACCCCTAGCGGGAGTATCTGAGCAGTTCTTC.